The 26 T cell receptor beta chains reported below all come from one sample, sequenced in a study of tumor and adjacent non-tumor tissue in lung cancer. This sample's RNA came from whole unsorted tissue. TCRbeta libraries were built with three rounds of nested PCR, modified from ARM-PCR. TCRdb redid the calling of the multiplex PCR reads with MiXCR, one entry per CDR3 protein. Of 200,000 to 250,000 distinct CDR3 sequences listed, roughly 70% were seen once; the top ten hold roughly 24%. Sequencing was performed on lung tumor tissue. The receptors here all came from a man between 60 and 70 years old with non-small cell lung cancer.

This clonotype was seen ten or more times. The J gene is TRBJ1-1, the V gene TRBV29-1; no definite D call. Germline V gene sequence: CDR1 SQVTM, CDR2 ANQGSEA. The CDR3 consists of 10 residues. Trimming removed 1 base at V and 7 bases at J, with 4 bases between. As DNA, the CDR3 is TGCAGCGTTGAAGGGCTTGAAGCTTTCTTT. It encodes CSVEGLEAFF.

On this clonotype: A read error may explain this, as a much larger clone is one base away. CDR3 in DNA: TGCAGTGCTAGAGATTTGACAGGGCCCTACAATGAGCAGTTCTTC. As protein: CSARDLTGPYNEQFF. The chain combines TRBV20-1 with TRBJ2-1, with 7 bases lining up with TRBD1. CDR1 and CDR2 (germline): DFQATT, SNEGSKA (reference sequence). After removal of 0 bases from V and 2 bases from J, the junction contained 4 bases not matched to a gene. The CDR3 has 15 residues.

This clonotype has a single count. This rearrangement joins TRBV19 to TRBJ1-4; possible D gene TRBD1, 6 bases. Trimming removed 6 bases at V and 8 bases at J, with 19 bases between. The germline V gene has CDR1 LNHDA and CDR2 SQIVND (reference sequence). The CDR3 loop spans 15 amino acids. In DNA, the CDR3 is TGTGCCAGTAGCCTACCGGTACAGGGTTACGAAAAACTGTTTTTT. Its protein is CASSLPVQGYEKLFF.

As regards this clonotype: Since a much larger clone is just one base distant, this may be a read error. This chain uses TRBV12-3 or TRBV12-4 with TRBJ2-3; 8 bases agree with TRBD1. This CDR3 contains 15 residues. CDR3 sequence (DNA): TGTGCCAGCAGCACAGGGGGGTACTCCACATATACGCAGTATTTT. This sequence encodes CASSTGGYSTYTQYF.

This chain joins TRBV12-3 or TRBV12-4 and TRBJ1-5; TRBD1 agrees at 7 bases. With 9 bases clipped from V and 0 bases from J, the junction kept 14 bases outside the gene matches. This CDR3 comprises 17 residues. CDR3 region: CASGSGTESYSNQPQHF. In DNA, the CDR3 is TGTGCCAGTGGGTCCGGGACAGAAAGCTATAGCAATCAGCCCCAGCATTTT.

This clonotype was recorded only once. The chain joins TRBV5-6 to TRBJ2-5; perhaps TRBD1 as D (6 bases). Germline CDR1 SGHDT, CDR2 YYEEEE. V shed 4 bases and J shed 0 bases, with 22 bases lying between them. The CDR3 totals 18 residues. The CDR3 here is CASSPYLSSGTNQETQYF. As DNA, the CDR3 is TGTGCCAGCAGCCCTTACCTATCTTCCGGGACAAACCAAGAGACCCAGTACTTC.

Within the sample, this clonotype is medium-sized (0.01 to 0.1%). J is TRBJ2-3 and V is TRBV6-5; D might be TRBD2 (7 bases). Looked up from germline, CDR1 is MNHEY and CDR2 is SVGAGI. The CDR3 runs 15 residues. Trimming cost V 6 bases and J 2 bases, with 15 bases left between them. The CDR3: CASRRGTTDTDTQYF. The CDR3 DNA reads TGTGCCAGCAGGAGGGGGACTACCGACACAGATACGCAGTATTTT.

This clonotype was recorded many times. The chain links TRBV5-4 to TRBJ1-4; D possibly corresponds to TRBD1 (5 bases). CDR3 length equals 14 residues. From germline, CDR1 is SGHNT and CDR2 YYREEE (reference sequence). The V and J ends lost 4 bases and 8 bases respectively, with 15 bases between them. CDR3 loop: CASSPQGRREKLFF. The CDR3 DNA reads TGTGCCAGCAGCCCCCAGGGTAGACGGGAAAAACTGTTTTTT.

A remark on this clonotype: A much larger clone differs by one base, so this may be a read error. No conserved phenylalanine or tryptophan is present at the end of the CDR3, so a read error is the likely explanation. V usage is TRBV29-1 and J usage is TRBJ2-1; the D gene is possibly TRBD1 (6 bases). The CDR3 has 13 amino acids. The germline gives CDR1 SQVTM, CDR2 ANQGSEA. Deletions cut 7 bases from V and 4 bases from J, with 14 bases between. DNA of the CDR3: TGCAGCGCGCAGGGGACAAATTACAATGAGCAGTTCTCC. This translates into CSAQGTNYNEQFS.

This clonotype has more than one count but fewer than ten. The V gene is TRBV7-9, the J gene TRBJ1-1; no definite D call. Germline lookup yields CDR1 SEHNR and CDR2 FQNEAQ (reference sequence). V shed 6 bases and J shed 6 bases, with 20 bases lying between them. There are 15 residues in the CDR3. The CDR3 DNA sequence: TGTGCCAGCAGTCCCCTCGCCGTTGGAAACTCTGAAGCTTTCTTT. Translation gives CASSPLAVGNSEAFF.

This clonotype was recorded a few times. A much larger clone lies one base from this, so it may be a read error. The chain couples TRBV12-3 or TRBV12-4 to TRBJ2-1; TRBD2 matches at 12 bases. The CDR3 extends over 13 amino acids. V was pared by 10 bases and J by 9 bases, with 7 bases of the junction left unmatched. CDR3 sequence reads: CAIGLAGGPEQFF. The CDR3 nucleotides are TGTGCCATCGGCCTAGCGGGGGGGCCTGAGCAGTTCTTC.

Remarks on this clonotype: The junction does not match germline at one end; this may be a read error. This chain joins TRBV11-2 and TRBJ2-7, with TRBD2 identical over 8 bases. The CDR3 has 16 residues. Germline V gene sequence: CDR1 SGHAT, CDR2 FQNNGV. This chain's CDR3 is CASSFIIGGAVYEQYF. In nucleotides, the CDR3 is TGTGCCAGTAGCTTTATTATCGGGGGGGCCGTGTACGAGCAGTACTTC.

In the case of this clonotype: Being one base from a much bigger clone, this may be a read error. The chain has TRBV10-1 and TRBJ1-1, with unresolved D. The CDR3 sequence is 16 residues long. Per germline, CDR1 WNHNN and CDR2 SYGVQD (reference sequence). The CDR3 is CASSESKATVNSEAFF. DNA for the CDR3: TGCGCCAGCAGTGAGTCAAAGGCCACCGTGAACAGTGAAGCTTTCTTT.

The genes are TRBV11-1 and TRBJ2-1; 12 bases are shared with TRBD2. Germline CDR1 is SGHAT and CDR2 is FQDESV (reference sequence). The CDR3 runs to 18 residues. Losses at the gene ends were 7 bases for V and 0 bases for J; bases not matched to a gene: 10. As DNA, the CDR3 is TGTGCCAGCAACCCCGAGCTAGCGGGGGGGAACTCCTACAATGAGCAGTTCTTC. It translates to CASNPELAGGNSYNEQFF.

Concerning this clonotype: This may stem from a read error, because a much larger clone lies one nucleotide away. CDR3 in amino acids: CANSRDWGSGELFF. Here the CDR3 DNA reads TGTGCCAACAGCCGGGACTGGGGATCCGGGGAGCTGTTTTTT. The chain is built from TRBV6-1 and TRBJ2-2; D is perhaps TRBD2 (6 bases). Germline CDR1 MNHNS, CDR2 SASEGT. This CDR3 is built from 14 residues. V lost 10 bases and J lost 6, with 18 bases in between.

About this clonotype itself: This clone may be a read error of a much larger clone one base away. The chain has TRBV20-1 and TRBJ2-3; 8 nucleotides match TRBD1. From germline, CDR1 is DFQATT and CDR2 SNEGSKA (reference sequence). J was trimmed by 3 bases and V by 5 bases; bases with no gene match: 13. This CDR3 spans 16 amino acids. CDR3 bases: TGCAGTGCTCTAACGCCGGGACAGGCAGTAACAGATACGCAGTATTTT. Its protein product is CSALTPGQAVTDTQYF.

The CDR3 is CASSQDETATIGYGYTF. CDR3 DNA sequence: TGCGCCAGCAGCCAAGATGAGACGGCGACGATAGGTTATGGCTACACCTTC. The chain is built from TRBV4-3 and TRBJ1-2, with D uncertain. Trimming left V 0 bases short and J 5 bases short, with 19 bases between. Germline lookup yields CDR1 LGHNA and CDR2 YSLEER. This CDR3 contains 17 residues.

CDR3 nucleotide sequence: TGCGCCAGCAGCCATCCTGGAATAGCGGGAGGGCCTGAAAGAGATACGCAGTATTTT. Residues: CASSHPGIAGGPERDTQYF. The rearrangement links TRBV4-1 to TRBJ2-3; 11 positions match TRBD2. Germline V lookup: CDR1 MGHRA, CDR2 YSYEKL. The J segment lost 5 bases and the V segment lost 3 bases, leaving 16 bases of the junction unmatched. The CDR3 runs 19 residues.

This clonotype was seen repeatedly, ten times or more. The rearrangement links TRBV7-9 to TRBJ2-4; TRBD2 matches 7 bases. CDR3 length: 14 residues. Germline CDR1 is SEHNR and CDR2 is FQNEAQ (reference sequence). Trimming cost V 1 base and J 8 bases; bases outside gene matches: 5. CDR3 loop: CASSLGGGIDIQYF. The CDR3 region has the DNA TGTGCCAGCAGCTTAGGGGGAGGGATTGACATTCAGTACTTC.

The chain combines TRBV5-5 with TRBJ1-1, with 10 bases that match TRBD1. In germline, CDR1 is SGHKS, CDR2 YYEKEE (reference sequence). The CDR3 extends over 16 amino acids. The V and J ends lost 6 bases and 1 base, in that order; junction bases with no gene match: 9. The CDR3 coding sequence is TGTGCCAGCACCTCTCGGACAGGGGGATCGAACACTGAAGCTTTCTTT. Its protein is CASTSRTGGSNTEAFF.

Only a few counts were recorded for this clonotype. V is TRBV28 and J is TRBJ1-6, with D maybe TRBD1 (5 bases). The length of the CDR3 is 15 residues. Trimming took off 7 bases at V and 8 bases at J, with 18 bases between the two ends. Looked up from germline, CDR1 is MDHEN and CDR2 is SYDVKM. Written as DNA, the CDR3 is TGTGCCAGCAACGAAATCCGGGACGGAGATTCACCCCTCCACTTT. This gives the protein CASNEIRDGDSPLHF. Variable domain in full (rest from reference TRBV28 and TRBJ1-6): DVKVTQSSRYLVKRTGEKVFLECVQDMDHENMFWYRQDPGLGLRLIYFSYDVKMKEKGDIPEGYSVSREKKERFSLILESASTNQTSMYLCASNEIRDGDSPLHFGNGTRLTVT.

CDR3 amino acids: CASTPQGTDDGYTF. CDR3 nucleotide sequence: TGTGCCAGCACTCCTCAGGGGACGGATGATGGCTACACCTTC. The chain combines TRBV6-5 with TRBJ1-2, with D perhaps matching TRBD1 (6 bases). Germline CDR1 reads MNHEY; CDR2 reads SVGAGI. CDR3 size: 14 residues. V was trimmed by 7 bases and J by 6 bases, leaving 18 bases between them.

This clonotype was observed once. The junction and the germline gene differ at one end; a read error may be behind it. The chain has TRBV11-2 and TRBJ1-1; no reliable D call. Germline V gene lookup returns CDR1 SGHAT and CDR2 FQNNGV. The CDR3 totals 15 residues. Written as DNA, the CDR3 is TGTGTCAGCGGGCTGCAGTCATATACGAACACTGAAGCTTTCTTT. As protein: CVSGLQSYTNTEAFF.

With regard to this clonotype: It is likely a read error, because the conserved phenylalanine at the end of the CDR3 is missing. The rearrangement uses TRBV20-1 and TRBJ2-7; no reliable D call. In germline, CDR1 is DFQATT, CDR2 SNEGSKA (reference sequence). Trimming cost V 3 bases and J 2 bases, with 8 bases left between them. The CDR3 is 12 residues long. CDR3: CSASIGPYEQYL. CDR3 nucleotides: TGCAGTGCTAGTATAGGGCCCTACGAGCAGTACTTA.

The CDR3 region has the DNA TGTGCCAGCACCAAGGGACTAGCGGGGCAAGAGACCCAGTACTTC. This translates into CASTKGLAGQETQYF. This chain connects TRBV28 to TRBJ2-5, with 13 bases identical to TRBD2. Germline lookup yields CDR1 MDHEN and CDR2 SYDVKM. The CDR3 contains 15 residues. V was clipped by 7 bases and J by 2 bases; unmatched bases: 4.

This clonotype occurred many times. V and J are TRBV6-5 and TRBJ2-5; D remains unclear. This CDR3 is built from 13 residues. Trimming removed 2 bases from V and 5 bases from J, with 9 bases in between. Germline V CDR1 and CDR2: MNHEY, SVGAGI. The CDR3 coding sequence is TGTGCCAGCAGTTACCTCCTAGGGGAGACCCAGTACTTC. Encoded protein: CASSYLLGETQYF.